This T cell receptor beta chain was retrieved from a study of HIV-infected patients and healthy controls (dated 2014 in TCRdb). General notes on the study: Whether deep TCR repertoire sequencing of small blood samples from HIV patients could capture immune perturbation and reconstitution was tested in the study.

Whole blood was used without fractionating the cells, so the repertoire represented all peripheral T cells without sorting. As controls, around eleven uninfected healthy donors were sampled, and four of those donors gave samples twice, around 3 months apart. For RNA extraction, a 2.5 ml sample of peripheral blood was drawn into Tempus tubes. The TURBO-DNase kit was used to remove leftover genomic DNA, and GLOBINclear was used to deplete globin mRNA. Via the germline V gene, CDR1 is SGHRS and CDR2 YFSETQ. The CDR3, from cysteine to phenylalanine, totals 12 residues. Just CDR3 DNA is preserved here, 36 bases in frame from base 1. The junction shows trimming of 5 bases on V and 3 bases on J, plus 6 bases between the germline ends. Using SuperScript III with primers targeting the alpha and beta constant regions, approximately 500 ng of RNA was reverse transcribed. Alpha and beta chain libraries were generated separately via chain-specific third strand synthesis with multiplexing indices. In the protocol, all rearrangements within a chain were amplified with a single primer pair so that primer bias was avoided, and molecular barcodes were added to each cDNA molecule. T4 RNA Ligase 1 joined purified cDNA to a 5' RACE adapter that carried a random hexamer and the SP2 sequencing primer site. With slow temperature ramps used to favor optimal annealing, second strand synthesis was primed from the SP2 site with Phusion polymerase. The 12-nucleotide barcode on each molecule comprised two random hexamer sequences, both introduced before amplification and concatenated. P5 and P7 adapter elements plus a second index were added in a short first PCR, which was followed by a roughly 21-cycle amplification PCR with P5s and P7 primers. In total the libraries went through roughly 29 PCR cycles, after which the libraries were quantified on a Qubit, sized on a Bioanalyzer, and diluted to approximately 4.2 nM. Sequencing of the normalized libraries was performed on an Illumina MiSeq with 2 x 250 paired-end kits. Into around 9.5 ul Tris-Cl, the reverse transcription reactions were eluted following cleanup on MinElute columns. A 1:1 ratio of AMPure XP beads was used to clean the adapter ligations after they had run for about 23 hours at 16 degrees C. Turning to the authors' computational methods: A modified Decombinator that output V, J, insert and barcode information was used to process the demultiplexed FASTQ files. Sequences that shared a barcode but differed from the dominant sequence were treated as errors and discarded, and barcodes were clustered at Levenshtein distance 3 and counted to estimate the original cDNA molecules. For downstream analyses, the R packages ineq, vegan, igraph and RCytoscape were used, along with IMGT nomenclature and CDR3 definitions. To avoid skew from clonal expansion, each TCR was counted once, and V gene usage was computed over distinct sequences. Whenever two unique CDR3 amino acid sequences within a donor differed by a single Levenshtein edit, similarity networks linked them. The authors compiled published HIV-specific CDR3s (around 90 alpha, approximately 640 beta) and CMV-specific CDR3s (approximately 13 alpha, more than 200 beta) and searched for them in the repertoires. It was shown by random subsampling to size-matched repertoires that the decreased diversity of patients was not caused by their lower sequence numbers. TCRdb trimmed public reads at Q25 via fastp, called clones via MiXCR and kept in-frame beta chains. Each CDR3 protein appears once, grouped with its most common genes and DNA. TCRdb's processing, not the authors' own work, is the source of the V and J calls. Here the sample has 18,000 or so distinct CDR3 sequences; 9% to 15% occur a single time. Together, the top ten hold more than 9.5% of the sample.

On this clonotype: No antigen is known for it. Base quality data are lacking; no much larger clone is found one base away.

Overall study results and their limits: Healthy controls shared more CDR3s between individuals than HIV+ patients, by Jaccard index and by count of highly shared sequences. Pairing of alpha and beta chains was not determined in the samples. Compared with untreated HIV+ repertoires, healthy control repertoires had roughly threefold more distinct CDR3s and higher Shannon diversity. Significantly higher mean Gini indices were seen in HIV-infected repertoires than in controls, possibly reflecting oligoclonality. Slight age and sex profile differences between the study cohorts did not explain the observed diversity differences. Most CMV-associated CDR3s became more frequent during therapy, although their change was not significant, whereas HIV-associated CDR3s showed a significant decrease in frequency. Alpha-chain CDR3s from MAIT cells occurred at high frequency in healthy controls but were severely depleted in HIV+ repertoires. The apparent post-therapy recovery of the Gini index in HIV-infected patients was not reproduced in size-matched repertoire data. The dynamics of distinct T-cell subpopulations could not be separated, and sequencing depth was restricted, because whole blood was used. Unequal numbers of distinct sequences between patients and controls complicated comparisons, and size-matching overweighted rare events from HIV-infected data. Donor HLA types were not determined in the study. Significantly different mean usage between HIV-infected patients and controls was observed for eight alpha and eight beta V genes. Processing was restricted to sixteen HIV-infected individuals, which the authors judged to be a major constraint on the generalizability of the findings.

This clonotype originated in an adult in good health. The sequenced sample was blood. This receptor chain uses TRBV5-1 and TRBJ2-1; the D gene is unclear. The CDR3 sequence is CASSFNYNEQFF. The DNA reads TGCGCCAGCAGTTTTAACTACAATGAGCAGTTCTTC.